This is a list of T cell receptor beta chains from one sample in a study of blood T cell repertoires in COVID-19. Method: immunoSEQ multiplex PCR; TCRdb's copy keeps in-frame clones and lacks some. In the table there are some 510,000 clones, approximately 90% of which are singletons. Material for sequencing was PBMCs or T cells enriched from blood (not recorded which). Receptors originate from a middle-aged woman who had recovered from COVID-19. The CDR3 runs from the conserved cysteine through the conserved F or W. Each record gives: J gene, D gene, CDR3 length, clone size, V gene, CDR3 DNA, CDR3 protein. D genes are given only for firm matches. Expanded clones get a size class; other rows say once, few or many, or leave the size out.

>TRBJ2-7|TRBD1|15|NA|TRBV7-2
TGTGCCAGCGCCAAGACAGGGGTCGGCTCCTACGAGCAGTACTTC
CASAKTGVGSYEQYF
>TRBJ2-5|TRBD2|16|NA|TRBV7-6
TGTGCCAGCAGCTACCGACTAGCGGGCCCCCAAGAGACCCAGTACTTC
CASSYRLAGPQETQYF
>TRBJ1-1|NA|13|NA|TRBV9
TGTGCCAGCAGCGTCAGTTTGAACACTGAAGCTTTCTTT
CASSVSLNTEAFF
>TRBJ2-7|NA|17|NA|TRBV19
TGTGCCAGTAGGTCTCCTGAGGGCAGGCGGCTCCTCTACGAGCAGTACTTC
CASRSPEGRRLLYEQYF
>TRBJ1-3|TRBD1|15|NA|TRBV5-1
TGCGCCAGCAGCTTGGACAGGGGCTTTGGAAACACCATATATTTT
CASSLDRGFGNTIYF
>TRBJ2-1|TRBD2|13|NA|TRBV7-2
TGTGCCAGCAGCACCGGACTAGTAGGTGAGCAGTTCTTC
CASSTGLVGEQFF
>TRBJ2-1|NA|13|NA|TRBV7-2
TGTGCCAGTAAACAGGACAGCTACAATGAGCAGTTCTTC
CASKQDSYNEQFF
>TRBJ1-1|NA|15|NA|TRBV24-1
TGTGCCACCAGTCCCCTCGGACAGCAGAACACTGAAGCTTTCTTT
CATSPLGQQNTEAFF
>TRBJ1-1|TRBD1|16|once|TRBV27
TGTGCCAGCAGTCTAAGAGGACAGGGTGGCGACACTGAAGCTTTCTTT
CASSLRGQGGDTEAFF
>TRBJ1-1|NA|14|few|TRBV6-5
TGTGCCAGCAGTTATCGGGGGGGTTGGACTGAAGCTTTCTTT
CASSYRGGWTEAFF
>TRBJ1-1|NA|15|NA|TRBV4-1
TGCGCCAGCAGCTTCTCCCGCAGGCTGAACACTGAAGCTTTCTTT
CASSFSRRLNTEAFF
>TRBJ2-2|TRBD2|17|NA|TRBV7-6
TGTGCCAGCAGGCAAGCGCGAGCGGGAGGGTTTTCCGGGGAGCTGTTTTTT
CASRQARAGGFSGELFF
>TRBJ2-7|NA|13|NA|TRBV6-5
TGTGCCAGCAGTTACCACGGTTCGTACGAGCAGTACTTC
CASSYHGSYEQYF
>TRBJ2-3|NA|14|NA|TRBV3-1/TRBV3-2
TGTGCCAGCAGACTACAGGGACGCACAGATACGCAGTATTTT
CASRLQGRTDTQYF
>TRBJ1-2|TRBD1|17|few|TRBV29-1
TGCAGCGTTGAAGATTGGGACAGGGGGAAGGGTGCCTATGGCTACACCTTC
CSVEDWDRGKGAYGYTF
>TRBJ1-6|TRBD1|15|once|TRBV6-2/TRBV6-3
TGTGCCAGCAGTTACTCGAGGACAGGGGTGTCACCCCTCCACTTT
CASSYSRTGVSPLHF
>TRBJ2-3|TRBD2|16|NA|TRBV7-8
TGTGCCAGCAGCTTAGTGGCTAGCGGGAGGTCCGGGGCGCAGTATTTT
CASSLVASGRSGAQYF
>TRBJ1-1|TRBD1|14|NA|TRBV7-2
TGTGCCAGCAGCTCACAGGGGGCCGGCACTGAAGCTTTCTTT
CASSSQGAGTEAFF
>TRBJ2-7|NA|15|NA|TRBV7-2
TGTGCCAGCAGCTTACCGGGACTCCCCCCCGGGGAGCAGTACTTC
CASSLPGLPPGEQYF
>TRBJ1-6|NA|18|NA|TRBV10-2
TGCGCCAGCAGTGAGTTAAGATTGACTGCCTCCTATAATTCACCCCTCCACTTT
CASSELRLTASYNSPLHF
>TRBJ2-7|TRBD1|15|NA|TRBV6-5
TGTGCCAGCAGTTTTCAGGGGACAGTGCCGTACGAGCAGTACTTC
CASSFQGTVPYEQYF
>TRBJ2-3|TRBD1|14|NA|TRBV5-5
TGTGCCAGCAGCCCGGGACAGGGCACAGATACGCAGTATTTT
CASSPGQGTDTQYF
>TRBJ1-2|TRBD1|18|NA|TRBV11-2
TGTGCCAGCAGGCTAGTCCTCCCCCGGACAGGGGGCGACTATGGCTACACCTTC
CASRLVLPRTGGDYGYTF
>TRBJ1-2|NA|14|NA|TRBV29-1
TGCAGCGTTGACGGGTTGTTCCAAGAAGGTGGCTACACCTTC
CSVDGLFQEGGYTF
>TRBJ1-2|NA|14|NA|TRBV19
TGTGCCAGTAGTGGGCCAGGGGAGTCCTATGGCTACACCTTC
CASSGPGESYGYTF
>TRBJ2-7|NA|14|few|TRBV25-1
TGTGCCAGCAGTGATCCAGGGGAAAACTACGAGCAGTACTTC
CASSDPGENYEQYF